This T cell receptor beta chain stems from a study of blood T cell repertoires in COVID-19 (dated by TCRdb to 2018 to 2021). For the wider study: Collaborator samples came from the United States, Italy and Spain and covered acute and convalescent phases of COVID-19. The material from the prospective study consisted of cDNA or gDNA derived from T cells, B-cell-depleted T cells, or PBMCs. Subjects who had been exposed to COVID-19, were actively infected with it, or had recovered from it provided the deeply sampled blood TCRbeta repertoires that made up the dataset. A freely available public database, intended as a resource for researchers studying the immune response to SARS-CoV-2, is where the repertoires were released. The samples were drawn from two sources: the first 160 participants of the ongoing ImmuneRACE study, and 1,254 subjects contributed by 6 global collaborators. The sample metadata nearly always contained a de-identified subject ID, COVID-19 status, age in years and sex. HLA class I and class II types, where available, came from metadata supplied by the sample provider rather than from assay-based typing. Overall study results and their limits: How much clinical and demographic metadata was included differed by source and by participant, and the metadata was provided uncurated.

The immunoSEQ Assay, a bias-controlled multiplex PCR, was used to amplify TCRbeta CDR3 regions from genomic DNA. The original methods were these. Nucleated cell counts per sample were estimated from amplification of reference gene primers within the assay. To quantify the absolute abundance of each unique TCRbeta CDR3 rearrangement, sequence reads were collapsed and filtered. For each sample, productive Simpson clonality was calculated as the square root of Simpson's diversity index over productive rearrangements. The clones in this table, taken by TCRdb from immuneACCESS, are in-frame only. Not every clone is retained; where verified, under half of the shortfall comes from an unresolved V gene, and the cause of the rest is unknown. V and J calls and clone size are given by that table; D and trimming were obtained from the DNA. This sample has 120,000 to 150,000 clones in its table, and more than 70% of those were observed once. The biggest ten clones account for about 11% of the sample.

Whole blood was collected in K2EDTA tubes by collaborating institutions according to the institutions' own protocols. For TCRbeta analysis, collaborators shipped samples in one of three forms: frozen whole blood, isolated PBMCs, or DNA extracted from either of those sample types. This clone appeared once. This clone's antigen is unknown. Base qualities are not at hand, and no much larger clone is one base apart. The sequenced sample was peripheral blood. This receptor was obtained from a man aged 45-60 years with active or convalescent COVID-19.

The CDR3 here reads CASSDGTGHSGANVLTF. The DNA sequence reads TGTGCCAGCAGCGACGGGACAGGGCACTCTGGGGCCAACGTCCTGACTTTC. This chain joins TRBV9 to TRBJ2-6; 9 bases in the junction line up with TRBD1. From V the trimming removes 3 bases and from J it removes 0 bases, while the gene matches leave 4 bases of the junction unaccounted for. CDR3 length: 17 amino acids, cysteine to phenylalanine. Only CDR3 DNA remains: 51 bases, in frame from the first base. Via the germline V gene, CDR1 is SGDLS and CDR2 YYNGEE.